This is a list of T cell receptor beta chains from one sample in a study of cytomegalovirus exposure and HLA in healthy donors. Repertoires were generated with immunoSEQ multiplex PCR, while TCRdb's copy carries only in-frame clones and drops some. The sample records hundreds of thousands of clones, approximately 90% being singletons. Material for sequencing was PBMCs. The receptor set was obtained from a woman aged 18-29 years in good health and CMV-seronegative. The CDR3 runs from the conserved cysteine through the conserved F or W. The order of the fields is V gene, J gene, D gene, clone size, CDR3 DNA, CDR3 protein. D genes are given only for firm matches. Expanded clones get a size class; other rows say once, few or many, or leave the size out.

V: TRBV9
J: TRBJ2-1
D: TRBD1
size: .
DNA: TGTGCCAGCAGCGCGGGACAGGGGAAATACAATGAGCAGTTCTTC
CDR3: CASSAGQGKYNEQFF

V: TRBV29-1
J: TRBJ1-3
D: TRBD1
size: .
DNA: TGCAGCGCAGGGGACAGGGCCTACTCTGGAAACACCATATATTTT
CDR3: CSAGDRAYSGNTIYF

V: TRBV27
J: TRBJ2-5
D: TRBD1
size: once
DNA: TGTGCCAGCAGCCGACAGGGGCGGGAGACCCAGTACTTC
CDR3: CASSRQGRETQYF

V: TRBV28
J: TRBJ1-4
D: TRBD1
size: once
DNA: TGTGCCAGCAGTTCCCGGGGGGGACAGGGGGTATATAGTGAAAAACTGTTTTTT
CDR3: CASSSRGGQGVYSEKLFF

V: TRBV4-1
J: TRBJ2-1
D: .
size: .
DNA: TGCGCCAGCAGCCAAGAGAGGGAAAATAACAATGAGCAGTTCTTC
CDR3: CASSQERENNNEQFF

V: TRBV28
J: TRBJ1-5
D: .
size: once
DNA: TGTGCCAGCAGCACAATCGGCAATCAGCCCCAGCATTTT
CDR3: CASSTIGNQPQHF

V: TRBV7-8
J: TRBJ2-3
D: TRBD2
size: .
DNA: TGTGCCAGCAGCTTAGCCCCGTGGGTAGCGGGCACCACAGATACGCAGTATTTT
CDR3: CASSLAPWVAGTTDTQYF

V: TRBV9
J: TRBJ2-1
D: TRBD1
size: .
DNA: TGTGCCAGCAGCGCCGGGACAGGGTCCATCAATGAGCAGTTCTTC
CDR3: CASSAGTGSINEQFF

V: TRBV5-1
J: TRBJ2-3
D: TRBD2
size: .
DNA: TGCGCCAGCAGCATGACTAGCGGGGTCTCAGATACGCAGTATTTT
CDR3: CASSMTSGVSDTQYF

V: TRBV30
J: TRBJ2-1
D: .
size: .
DNA: TGTGCCTGGGCGTTATACAATGAGCAGTTCTTC
CDR3: CAWALYNEQFF

V: TRBV2
J: TRBJ2-7
D: .
size: .
DNA: TGTGCCAGCAGTACCGGGCCCAGGGCCCACGAGCAGTACTTC
CDR3: CASSTGPRAHEQYF

V: TRBV21-1
J: TRBJ1-5
D: .
size: .
DNA: TGTGCCAGCAGCCCCAAATGGGACAGGGTTAGCAATCAGCCCCAGCATTTT
CDR3: CASSPKWDRVSNQPQHF

V: TRBV28
J: TRBJ2-2
D: .
size: .
DNA: .
CDR3: CASSFLAGGTGELFF

V: TRBV6-6
J: TRBJ1-2
D: TRBD1
size: .
DNA: TGTGCCAGCAACACAGTTAGGGACAGGGCGGGGTATGGCTACACCTTC
CDR3: CASNTVRDRAGYGYTF

V: TRBV7-8
J: TRBJ1-2
D: TRBD1
size: .
DNA: TGTGCCAGCAGCCCGCACGCAGGGGGCGGCGGTGGCTACACCTTC
CDR3: CASSPHAGGGGGYTF

V: TRBV28
J: TRBJ1-2
D: .
size: .
DNA: TGTGCCAGCAGCCCTGCGGGGGGAGAGGAGTATGGCTACACCTTC
CDR3: CASSPAGGEEYGYTF

V: TRBV5-6
J: TRBJ2-1
D: .
size: .
DNA: TGTGCCAGCAGCCTAAACCGGGATGAGCAGTTCTTC
CDR3: CASSLNRDEQFF

V: TRBV4-1
J: TRBJ1-3
D: .
size: .
DNA: TGCGCCAGCAGCCGGATGGGGAAGCAGACAGGAGGAAACACCATATATTTT
CDR3: CASSRMGKQTGGNTIYF

V: TRBV18
J: TRBJ2-5
D: .
size: .
DNA: TGTGCCAGCTCACAGGGGGTGAGATTGGAGACCCAGTACTTC
CDR3: CASSQGVRLETQYF

V: TRBV28
J: TRBJ1-1
D: TRBD1
size: .
DNA: TGTGCCAGCAGTCAACAGGGGGCGCGGAGTGAAGCTTTCTTT
CDR3: CASSQQGARSEAFF

V: TRBV30
J: TRBJ1-5
D: TRBD1
size: .
DNA: TGTGCCTGGAGTGTGGGCGGGACAGGCAATCAGCCCCAGCATTTT
CDR3: CAWSVGGTGNQPQHF

V: TRBV20-1
J: TRBJ2-3
D: TRBD1
size: .
DNA: TGCAGTGCGAGACCGGGACAGGGACAGTATTTT
CDR3: CSARPGQGQYF

V: TRBV7-9
J: TRBJ1-2
D: TRBD1
size: .
DNA: TGTGCCAGCAGCCCGGGGACAGGGGGCGCGTGGAACTATGGCTACACCTTC
CDR3: CASSPGTGGAWNYGYTF

V: TRBV9
J: TRBJ2-2
D: .
size: .
DNA: TGTGCCAGCAGCGGGAGCAACACCGGGGAGCTGTTTTTT
CDR3: CASSGSNTGELFF

V: TRBV28
J: TRBJ1-2
D: TRBD1
size: .
DNA: TGTGCCAGCAGTTTTGGGACAGGAACAAGCTATGGCTACACCTTC
CDR3: CASSFGTGTSYGYTF

V: TRBV7-3
J: TRBJ2-5
D: .
size: .
DNA: TGTGCCAGCAGCCCCTTTGAGCAAGAGACCCAGTACTTC
CDR3: CASSPFEQETQYF